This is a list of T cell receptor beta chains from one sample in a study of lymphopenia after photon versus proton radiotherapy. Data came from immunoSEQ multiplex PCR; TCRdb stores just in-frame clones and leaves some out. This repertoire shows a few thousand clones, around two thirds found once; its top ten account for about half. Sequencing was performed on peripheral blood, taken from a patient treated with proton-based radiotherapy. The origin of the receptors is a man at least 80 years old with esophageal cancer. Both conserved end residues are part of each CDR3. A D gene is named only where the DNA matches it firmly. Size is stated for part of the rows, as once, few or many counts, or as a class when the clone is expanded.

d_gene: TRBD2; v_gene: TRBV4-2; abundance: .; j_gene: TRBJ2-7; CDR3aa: CASSQEPWTSGRYEQYF; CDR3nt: TGTGCCAGCAGCCAAGAGCCCTGGACTAGCGGGAGGTACGAGCAGTACTTC
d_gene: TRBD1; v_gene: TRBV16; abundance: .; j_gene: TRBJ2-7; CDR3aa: CASSPNRGEQYF; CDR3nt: TGTGCCAGCAGCCCAAACAGGGGCGAGCAGTACTTC
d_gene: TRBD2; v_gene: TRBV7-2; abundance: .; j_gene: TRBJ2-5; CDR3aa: CASSLSGSGGAKETQYF; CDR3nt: TGTGCCAGCAGCTTATCCGGTAGCGGGGGGGCAAAGGAGACCCAGTACTTC
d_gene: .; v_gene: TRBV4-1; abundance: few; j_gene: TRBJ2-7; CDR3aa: CASSQGGVLEQYF; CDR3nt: TGCGCCAGCAGCCAAGGGGGGGTCCTCGAGCAGTACTTC
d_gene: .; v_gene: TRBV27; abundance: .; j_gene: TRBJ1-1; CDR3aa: CASSLGLGSPEAFF; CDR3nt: TGTGCCAGCAGTTTGGGGTTAGGGTCCCCTGAAGCTTTCTTT
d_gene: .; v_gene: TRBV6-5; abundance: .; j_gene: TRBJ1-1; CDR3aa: CASSSRGHTEAFF; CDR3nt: TGTGCCAGCAGTTCCAGGGGTCACACTGAAGCTTTCTTT
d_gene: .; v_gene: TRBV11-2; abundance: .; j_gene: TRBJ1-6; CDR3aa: CASSARGEGKSPLHF; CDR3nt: TGTGCCAGCAGCGCTAGGGGTGAGGGTAAATCACCCCTCCACTTT
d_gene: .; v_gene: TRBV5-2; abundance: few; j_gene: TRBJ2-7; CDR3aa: CASSQVLGTGSGEQYF; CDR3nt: TGTGCCAGCAGCCAAGTGCTAGGGACAGGGTCGGGTGAGCAGTACTTC
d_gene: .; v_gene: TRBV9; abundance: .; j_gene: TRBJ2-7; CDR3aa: CASSPAGTPGYEQYF; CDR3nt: TGTGCCAGCTCACCGGCCGGGACCCCGGGCTACGAGCAGTACTTC
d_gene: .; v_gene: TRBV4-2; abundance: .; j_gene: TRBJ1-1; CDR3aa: CASSLVEQGTEAFF; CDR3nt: TGTGCCAGCAGCTTAGTTGAGCAAGGCACTGAAGCTTTCTTT
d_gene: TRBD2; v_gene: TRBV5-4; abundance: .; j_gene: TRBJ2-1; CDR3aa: CASSLSSGGQQFF; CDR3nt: TGTGCCAGCAGCTTGTCTAGCGGGGGGCAGCAGTTCTTC
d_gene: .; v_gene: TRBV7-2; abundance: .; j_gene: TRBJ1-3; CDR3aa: CASSLQGSGNTIYF; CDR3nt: TGTGCCAGCAGCTTACAGGGCTCTGGAAACACCATATATTTT
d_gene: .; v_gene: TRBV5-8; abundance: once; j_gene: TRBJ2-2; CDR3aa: CASSGAAITGELFF; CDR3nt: TGTGCCAGCAGCGGCGCAGCGATCACCGGGGAGCTGTTTTTT
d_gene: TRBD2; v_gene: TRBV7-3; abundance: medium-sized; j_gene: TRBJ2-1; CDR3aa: CASSYQGGAGGNEQFF; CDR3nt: TGTGCCAGCAGTTACCAAGGGGGTGCGGGAGGGAATGAGCAGTTCTTC
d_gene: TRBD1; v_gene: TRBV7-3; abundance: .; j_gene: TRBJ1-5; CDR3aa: CASSLERGLKPQHF; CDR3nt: TGTGCCAGCAGTCTAGAGAGGGGGCTGAAGCCCCAGCATTTT
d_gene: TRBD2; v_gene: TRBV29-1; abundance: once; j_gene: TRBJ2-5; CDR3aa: CSSSGDGEETQYF; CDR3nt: TGCAGCTCCAGCGGGGATGGGGAAGAGACCCAGTACTTC
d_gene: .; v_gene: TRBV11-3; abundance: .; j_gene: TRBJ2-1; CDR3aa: CASSNSNEQFF; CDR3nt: TGTGCCAGCAGCAATAGCAATGAGCAGTTCTTC
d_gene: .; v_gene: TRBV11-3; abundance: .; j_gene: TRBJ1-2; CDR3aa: CASSLGGAYGYTF; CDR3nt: TGTGCCAGCAGCTTAGGGGGGGCCTATGGCTACACCTTC
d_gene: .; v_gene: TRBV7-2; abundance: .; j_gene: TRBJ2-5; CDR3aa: CASSYPPNF; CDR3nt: TGTGCCAGCAGCTACCCCCCAAACTTC
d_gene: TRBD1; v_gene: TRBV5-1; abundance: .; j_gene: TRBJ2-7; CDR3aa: CASSLRGQGLEQYF; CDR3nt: TGCGCCAGCAGCCTGAGAGGACAGGGACTCGAGCAGTACTTC